This T cell receptor beta chain was sequenced during a study of T cells in Graves' hyperthyroidism and ophthalmopathy. Turning to the study itself: Peripheral blood sampling occurred at initial diagnosis, before any treatment.

TCR beta CDR3 regions were amplified from RNA transcripts. The HTBI primer set drove a first-round RT-PCR of the TCR CDR3. Via MiXCR, TCRdb re-called the multiplex PCR reads, giving one row per CDR3 protein. The table records fewer than 350,000 distinct CDR3 sequences, roughly 18% of them present only once. This clonotype was seen once. The germline V gene has CDR1 SGHKS and CDR2 YYEKEE (reference sequence). V shed 0 bases, J shed 1 base, and the junction held 5 bases outside the gene matches. The CDR3 covers 16 residues. Sequencing was performed on blood. The rearrangement uses TRBV5-5 and TRBJ2-3, with 7 nucleotides matching TRBD1. This TCR derives from a man aged 50 to 59 with Graves' ophthalmopathy. CDR3 DNA: TGTGCCAGCAGCTTGGCCCCAGGGGGAGGCACAGATACGCAGTATTTT. It yields the protein CASSLAPGGGTDTQYF.